This TCR beta chain was observed in a study of T-cell memory formation after mild COVID-19. Study context: Largely donor-specific sequence clusters came from a couple of donors.

TCRdb re-called the 5' RACE reads through MiXCR, storing one row per CDR3 protein. This sample has over 10,000 distinct CDR3 sequences, with roughly 14% found just once. This CDR3 has 13 residues. Trimming pared 2 bases from V and 6 bases from J, leaving 10 bases between. Germline V CDR1 and CDR2: SGHAT, FQDESV (reference sequence). This clonotype was seen many times. The antigen is undetermined. Study-level results: Contracting CD8+ clones were enriched in EMRA, CD4+ mainly in CM and EM. What remained unconfirmed was the SARS-CoV-2 specificity of second-wave clones peaking on day 37.

The clonotype originates from a man aged 18 to 30 who had mild COVID-19 (a few samples of this study predate the infection). Cell type and time point are not known. Material for sequencing was PBMCs or a T cell subset sorted from them (not recorded which). The chain is built from TRBV11-1 and TRBJ1-1; D might be TRBD1 (5 bases). The CDR3 here is CASSLHVGPEAFF. In DNA, the CDR3 is TGTGCCAGCAGCTTACACGTGGGACCTGAAGCTTTCTTT.